This T cell receptor beta chain is from a study of cytomegalovirus exposure and HLA in healthy donors. Whole-study findings and limits: For most TCR beta V segments, an earlier analysis put the productive rate at about 90% or about 30% of the time. Information on immune exposure was restricted to one variable (CMV serostatus).

About this clone itself: As yet, its antigen is unknown.

The PCR made use of 60 Vbeta and 13 Jbeta primers. Assay used: immunoSEQ multiplex PCR; TCRdb lists only in-frame clones, some missing. The table includes 210,000 or so clones, around four fifths detected once. The CDR3 extends over 13 amino acids. V was shortened by 1 base and J by 2 bases, with 6 bases between the two germline ends. The V gene's germline CDR1 is MDHEN and CDR2 SYDVKM. The sequence derives from a woman aged 55-70 years in good health and CMV-seropositive. Material for sequencing was PBMCs. The V gene is TRBV28, the J gene TRBJ2-7; a possible D gene is TRBD2 (5 bases). CDR3: CASSLYGTYEQYF. For the CDR3, the DNA is TGTGCCAGCAGTTTATACGGGACCTACGAGCAGTACTTC. The variable domain in full, completed from reference TRBV28 and TRBJ2-7, reads DVKVTQSSRYLVKRTGEKVFLECVQDMDHENMFWYRQDPGLGLRLIYFSYDVKMKEKGDIPEGYSVSREKKERFSLILESASTNQTSMYLCASSLYGTYEQYFGPGTRLTVT.